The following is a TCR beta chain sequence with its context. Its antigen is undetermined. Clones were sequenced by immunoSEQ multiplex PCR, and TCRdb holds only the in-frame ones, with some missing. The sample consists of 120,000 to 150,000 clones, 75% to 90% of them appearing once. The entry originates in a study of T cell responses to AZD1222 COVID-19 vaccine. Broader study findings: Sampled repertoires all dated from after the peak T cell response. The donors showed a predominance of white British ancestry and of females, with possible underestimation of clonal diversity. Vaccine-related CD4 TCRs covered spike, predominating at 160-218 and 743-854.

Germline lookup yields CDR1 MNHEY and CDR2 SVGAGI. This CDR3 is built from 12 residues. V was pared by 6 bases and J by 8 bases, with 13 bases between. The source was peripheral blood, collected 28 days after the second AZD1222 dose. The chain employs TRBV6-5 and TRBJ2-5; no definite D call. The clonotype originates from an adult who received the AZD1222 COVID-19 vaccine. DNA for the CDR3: TGTGCCAGCAGGAACGGCTTTGGAACCCAGTACTTC. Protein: CASRNGFGTQYF.